The source of this TCR beta chain is a study of shared T cell receptors in the human thymus. Profiled with immunoSEQ multiplex PCR; TCRdb holds only in-frame clones, not every one. Here the sample spans roughly 660,000 clones, roughly 88% being singletons. The V and J ends lost 2 bases and 4 bases respectively, with 11 bases between them. CDR3 length equals 14 residues. CDR1 is SEHNR, CDR2 FQNEAQ, per germline (reference sequence). The data also belong to a second study, concerning human thymus T cells.

The clonotype originates from a boy in the first two years of life with a congenital heart defect. Sequenced input: thymocytes. The chain uses TRBV7-9 and TRBJ1-2; D gene ambiguous. The CDR3 here is CASSLPSRSYGYTF. The CDR3 bases are TGTGCCAGCAGCTTACCCTCGCGGTCCTATGGCTACACCTTC.